The source of this TCR beta chain is a study of T cell responses to AZD1222 COVID-19 vaccine. Study-level points and caveats: Of the AZD1222 recipients, only 5 to 7 were seropositive at baseline. At 160-218 and 743-854, vaccine-associated CD4 TCRs were dominant, and they spanned spike.

The V end lost 0 bases, the J end lost 1 base, and 7 bases lay between the germline ends. CDR1 is SGHRS, CDR2 YFSETQ, per germline. The CDR3 consists of 14 residues. Note on this clone: No antigen is known for it.

Sequencing used immunoSEQ multiplex PCR; TCRdb keeps in-frame clones, though not all of them. This sample has some 70,000 clones; about four fifths occur once, and the top ten carry more than 13%. The sample was peripheral blood, taken 28 days after the second AZD1222 dose. This sequence joins TRBV5-1 and TRBJ1-1, with no clear D. This sequence was found in an adult who received the AZD1222 COVID-19 vaccine. In nucleotides, the CDR3 is TGCGCCAGCAGCTTGGCCTCTGGGAACACTGAAGCTTTCTTT. Translated: CASSLASGNTEAFF. The variable domain in full, completed from reference TRBV5-1 and TRBJ1-1, reads KAGVTQTPRYLIKTRGQQVTLSCSPISGHRSVSWYQQTPGQGLQFLFEYFSETQRNKGNFPGRFSGRQFSNSRSEMNVSTLELGDSALYLCASSLASGNTEAFFGQGTRLTVV.